This T cell receptor beta chain was identified in a study of PD-1 blockade in classical Hodgkin lymphoma. This clone was detected a few times. Its antigen is unknown. CDR3 length equals 17 residues. Germline values: CDR1 MGHRA, CDR2 YSYEKL. V was pared by 3 bases and J by 4 bases, with 21 bases between. The study's findings and limits: The CD4+ diversity rise by C4D1 was clearest in complete responders.

Produced via immunoSEQ multiplex PCR; TCRdb's table is partial and in-frame only. This table holds approximately 96,000 clones, about 93% found once. Time point specified: cycle 4 day 1 (C4D1), after more than five weeks of nivolumab. Patients all relapsed after autologous stem cell transplantation, and there was variation in brentuximab vedotin exposure. This sequence was found in a human donor with classical Hodgkin lymphoma. The chain combines TRBV4-1 with TRBJ2-5; D uncertain. The sequences come from peripheral blood mononuclear cells (PBMCs), collected before the fourth cycle of nivolumab. The CDR3 sequence: CASSHAPGSTVLETQYF. CDR3 DNA sequence: TGCGCCAGCAGCCACGCTCCCGGCTCTACAGTACTAGAGACCCAGTACTTC.